Following are 15 T cell receptor beta chains from one sample sequenced in a study of T cells in Graves' hyperthyroidism and ophthalmopathy. TCR beta CDR3 sequences were amplified from RNA transcripts. The HTBI primer set drove a first-round RT-PCR of the TCR CDR3. TCRdb analysed the multiplex PCR reads with MiXCR anew, one entry per CDR3 protein. The data hold roughly 170,000 distinct CDR3 sequences, with over 15% observed a single time. The sequenced material came from blood. The receptors originated from a woman between 50 and 59 years old with Graves' hyperthyroidism.

This clonotype came up many times. One end of the junction varies from germline; a read error may be responsible. The gene calls are TRBV7-7 and TRBJ2-7; D tentatively fits TRBD1 or TRBD2 (7 bases each). CDR1 SSHAT and CDR2 FNYEAQ come from the germline V gene (reference sequence). The CDR3 loop spans 13 amino acids. CDR3 amino acids: CASSQGGSYEQYF. The CDR3 coding sequence is TGTGCTAGCAGCCAGGGGGGGTCCTACGAGCAGTACTTC.

This clonotype has at least ten counts. The genes are TRBV2 and TRBJ2-1; a possible D gene is TRBD2 (5 bases). Trimming took off 9 bases at V and 3 bases at J, with 15 bases between the two ends. The CDR3 consists of 14 residues. Germline assignment: CDR1 SNHLY and CDR2 FYNNEI. CDR3 in DNA: TGTGCCAGGTCGTGGACTCGAGACTACAATGAGCAGTTCTTC. This translates into CARSWTRDYNEQFF.

This clonotype came up a few times. This clone may be a read error of a much larger clone one base away. The rearrangement joins TRBV28 to TRBJ2-7; weak D call: TRBD1 (6 bases). Per the germline V gene, CDR1 is MDHEN and CDR2 is SYDVKM. The CDR3 runs to 12 residues. The V end lost 6 bases, the J end lost 3 bases, and 9 bases lay between the germline ends. The CDR3 DNA is TGTGCCAGCAGCCGACAGGACTACGAGCAGTACTTC. Translated: CASSRQDYEQYF. Full variable domain (missing parts from reference TRBV28 and TRBJ2-7): DVKVTQSSRYLVKRTGEKVFLECVQDMDHENMFWYRQDPGLGLRLIYFSYDVKMKEKGDIPEGYSVSREKKERFSLILESASTNQTSMYLCASSRQDYEQYFGPGTRLTVT.

This clonotype came up many times. The rearrangement uses TRBV7-3 and TRBJ1-2, with 7 bases that match TRBD1. The CDR3 totals 13 residues. Germline CDR1 is SGHTA and CDR2 is FQGTGA. V lost 4 bases to trimming and J lost 5 bases; unmatched junction nucleotides: 4. The CDR3 region has the DNA TGTGCCAGCAGCTCCACAGGGGAGTATGGCTACACCTTC. Translated: CASSSTGEYGYTF.

This clonotype came up a few times. The rearrangement links TRBV3-1 to TRBJ1-4; D is possibly TRBD1 (5 bases). The germline V gene has CDR1 LGHDT and CDR2 YNNKEL (reference sequence). V dropped 1 base and J dropped 7 bases, with 13 bases sitting between them. This CDR3 region has 15 residues. CDR3 protein: CASSQGRGTGEKLFF. The CDR3 DNA reads TGTGCCAGCAGCCAAGGTCGGGGTACAGGTGAAAAACTGTTTTTT.

In this sample, this clonotype turned up many times. V gene TRBV12-5 combines with J gene TRBJ1-2; weak D call: TRBD1 (5 bases). CDR1 is LGHNT, CDR2 FRNRAP, per germline. CDR3 length: 12 amino acids. Trimming pared 10 bases from V and 3 bases from J, leaving 12 bases between. CDR3 region: CATGTPYYGYTF. The CDR3 region has the DNA TGTGCTACCGGGACCCCGTACTATGGCTACACCTTC.

This CDR3 reads CASSAWLGNTEAFF. CDR3 DNA: TGTGCCAGCAGCGCCTGGTTGGGGAACACTGAAGCTTTCTTT. V is TRBV7-2 and J is TRBJ1-1; no clear D gene. This CDR3 comprises 14 residues. V dropped 5 bases and J dropped 1 base, with 11 bases sitting between them. Germline V lookup: CDR1 SGHTA, CDR2 FQGNSA. Full variable domain (rest looked up from reference TRBV7-2 and TRBJ1-1): GAGVSQSPSNKVTEKGKDVELRCDPISGHTALYWYRQSLGQGLEFLIYFQGNSAPDKSGLPSDRFSAERTGGSVSTLTIQRTQQEDSAVYLCASSAWLGNTEAFFGQGTRLTVV.

This clonotype was counted at least ten times. The chain carries TRBV5-1 and TRBJ2-7; no reliable D call. This CDR3 contains 13 residues. The germline V gene has CDR1 SGHRS and CDR2 YFSETQ. V was pared by 0 bases and J by 2 bases, with 6 bases between. The CDR3 DNA is TGCGCCAGCAGCTTGGCCGTGACCTACGAGCAGTACTTC. Its translation is CASSLAVTYEQYF.

This clonotype has at least ten counts. This chain links TRBV27 with TRBJ1-2; perhaps TRBD1 as D (5 bases). The CDR3 covers 15 residues. V was cut by 6 bases and J by 3 bases, with 17 bases left in between. Germline CDR1 and CDR2: MNHEY and SMNVEV (reference sequence). This CDR3 is CASRGLDKFDYGYTF. The CDR3 DNA sequence: TGTGCCAGCAGGGGCTTGGACAAGTTTGACTATGGCTACACCTTC.

This chain links TRBV13 with TRBJ1-6, with D possibly matching TRBD1 (6 bases). The V and J ends lost 4 bases and 0 bases respectively, with 10 bases between them. CDR3 size: 16 residues. Germline V lookup: CDR1 PRHDT, CDR2 FYEKMQ (reference sequence). In nucleotides, the CDR3 is TGTGCCAGCAGCTCGACAGGAAGCTCCTATAATTCACCCCTCCACTTT. Its protein is CASSSTGSSYNSPLHF.

In its sample, this clonotype was seen many times. The CDR3 spells CASSPRPTPGQDQPQHF. The CDR3 bases are TGTGCCAGCAGCCCGCGCCCCACACCGGGACAGGATCAGCCCCAGCATTTT. V is TRBV7-2 and J is TRBJ1-5; 8 nucleotides align to TRBD1. CDR3 size: 17 residues. The germline V gene has CDR1 SGHTA and CDR2 FQGNSA. V trimming: 5 bases; J trimming: 5 bases; junction bases outside the gene matches: 14. The variable domain in full, with the rest retrieved from reference TRBV7-2 and TRBJ1-5, is GAGVSQSPSNKVTEKGKDVELRCDPISGHTALYWYRQSLGQGLEFLIYFQGNSAPDKSGLPSDRFSAERTGGSVSTLTIQRTQQEDSAVYLCASSPRPTPGQDQPQHFGDGTRLSIL.

This sequence joins TRBV12-3 or TRBV12-4 and TRBJ1-2; D is possibly TRBD1 (6 bases). Trimming removed 3 bases at V and 7 bases at J, with 12 bases between. The CDR3 has 13 residues. CDR3: CASSFGTRSGYTF. The CDR3 region has the DNA TGTGCCAGCAGTTTCGGGACACGGAGTGGCTACACCTTC.

The sample holds many counts of this clonotype. CDR3 in DNA: TGTGCCAGTAGTATGCTGGGAGCTTTGAACACTGAAGCTTTCTTT. Its translation: CASSMLGALNTEAFF. The V and J genes are TRBV19 and TRBJ1-1; D unclear. V lost 3 bases, J lost 0 bases, and 11 bases lay in between. The germline V gene has CDR1 LNHDA and CDR2 SQIVND (reference sequence). The CDR3 runs to 15 residues. Drawing the rest from reference TRBV19 and TRBJ1-1, the complete variable domain is DGGITQSPKYLFRKEGQNVTLSCEQNLNHDAMYWYRQDPGQGLRLIYYSQIVNDFQKGDIAEGYSVSREKKESFPLTVTSAQKNPTAFYLCASSMLGALNTEAFFGQGTRLTVV.

This sequence joins TRBV7-6 and TRBJ2-2; 10 nucleotides match TRBD2. Germline V lookup: CDR1 SGHVS, CDR2 FNYEAQ. The CDR3 loop spans 16 amino acids. V dropped 3 bases and J dropped 3; count of bases not matched to a gene: 4. This CDR3 reads CASSFMSGRDTGELFF. The CDR3 DNA reads TGTGCCAGCAGCTTTATGAGCGGGAGGGACACCGGGGAGCTGTTTTTT.

This clonotype was detected only a few times. Compared with germline, one end of the junction differs, possibly owing to a read error. The rearrangement uses TRBV4-1 and TRBJ2-7; the D gene is possibly TRBD1 (5 bases). CDR3 length: 14 residues. Per germline, CDR1 MGHRA and CDR2 YSYEKL. CDR3 residues: CASKGQGNSYEQHF. In DNA, the CDR3 is TGCGCCAGCAAGGGTCAGGGTAATTCCTACGAGCAGCACTTC.